This passage covers 31 T cell receptor beta chains from one sample sequenced in a study of radiotherapy plus CTLA-4 blockade in lung cancer. Some clones are missing from TCRdb's copy, which holds only in-frame ones; the method was immunoSEQ multiplex PCR. The sample includes approximately 76,000 clones, 78% seen only once; the top ten take under 4.5%. Source: peripheral blood, taken from a patient treated with radiotherapy plus ipilimumab. The source is a human donor with non-small cell lung cancer who had a partial response to radiotherapy plus ipilimumab. Some clones in this sample may be carry-over from other donors' samples.

The rearrangement uses TRBV19 and TRBJ2-5; 7 nucleotides agree with TRBD1. The DNA end is more similar to TRBJ2-7, so the J call may be wrong. The germline V gene has CDR1 LNHDA and CDR2 SQIVND (reference sequence). This CDR3 is built from 13 residues. For the CDR3, the DNA is TGTGCCACCCGAAACAAGGGGGCGACCGAGCAGTACTTC. Protein sequence: CATRNKGATEQYF.

The chain combines TRBV11-1 with TRBJ1-6; D is undetermined. Germline V lookup: CDR1 SGHAT, CDR2 FQDESV (reference sequence). CDR3 length equals 13 residues. The V gene lost 1 base and the J gene lost 6 bases, with 4 bases spanning the gap. CDR3 sequence reads: CASSLDSNSPLHF. In nucleotides, the CDR3 is TGTGCCAGCAGCTTAGACAGTAATTCACCCCTCCACTTT.

The chain joins TRBV6-6 to TRBJ2-7; 7 positions agree with TRBD2. Germline CDR1 reads MNHNY; CDR2 reads SVGAGI (reference sequence). The CDR3 runs 14 residues. V shed 6 bases, J shed 0 bases, and the junction held 5 bases outside the gene matches. The CDR3 reads CASRDWTSSYEQYF. In DNA form, the CDR3 reads TGTGCCAGCAGGGACTGGACTAGCTCCTACGAGCAGTACTTC.

The gene calls are TRBV6-1 and TRBJ2-3; 11 bases fit TRBD1. The CDR3 totals 14 residues. The V gene's germline CDR1 is MNHNS and CDR2 SASEGT. J lost 11 bases, V lost 7 bases, and 11 bases had no gene match. Here the CDR3 DNA reads TGTGCCAGCACCGGGACAGGGGGTTCGTTGAAGCAGTATTTT. Its translation: CASTGTGGSLKQYF.

The chain employs TRBV29-1 and TRBJ2-2, with 8 bases fitting TRBD1. This CDR3 is 13 amino acids long. The trim removed 8 bases at V and 4 bases at J, leaving 6 bases unmatched. Looked up from germline, CDR1 is SQVTM and CDR2 is ANQGSEA. The CDR3 loop is CSIRQGRTGELFF. The CDR3 coding sequence is TGCAGCATCAGACAGGGGCGCACCGGGGAGCTGTTTTTT.

The rearrangement uses TRBV5-6 and TRBJ2-3, with TRBD2 matching over 10 bases. The CDR3 runs 15 residues. CDR1 SGHDT and CDR2 YYEEEE come from the germline V gene. V shed 4 bases, J shed 6 bases, and the junction held 8 bases outside the gene matches. The CDR3 DNA reads TGTGCCAGCAGCGGGCTAGCGGGAGTATCCGATACGCAGTATTTT. Translated, it gives CASSGLAGVSDTQYF.

This clone was seen a handful of times. J is TRBJ1-2 and V is TRBV28; unclear D gene. The ends were cut back, 7 bases at V and 2 bases at J, with 14 bases in the middle. This CDR3 has 14 amino acids. The germline V gene has CDR1 MDHEN and CDR2 SYDVKM. The CDR3 is CASNSSPFNYGYTF. For the CDR3, the DNA is TGTGCCAGCAACAGTTCTCCCTTCAACTATGGCTACACCTTC.

The rearrangement links TRBV6-1 to TRBJ2-3; D is ambiguous. Germline V lookup: CDR1 MNHNS, CDR2 SASEGT. V was cut by 9 bases and J by 1 base, with 11 bases left in between. The CDR3 sequence is 13 residues long. The CDR3: CARQPHGTDTQYF. The DNA of the CDR3 is TGTGCCAGACAACCTCATGGCACAGATACGCAGTATTTT.

The chain links TRBV7-9 to TRBJ1-3, with 7 bases matching TRBD1. This CDR3 region has 15 residues. Germline loops: CDR1 SEHNR, CDR2 FQNEAQ (reference sequence). The ends lost 1 base at V and 6 bases at J; junction bases unmatched: 6. CDR3 in amino acids: CASSLGQGQENTIYF. CDR3 in DNA: TGTGCCAGCAGCTTAGGACAGGGACAAGAAAACACCATATATTTT.

This chain uses TRBV5-1 with TRBJ2-5; 11 positions match TRBD2. The CDR3 consists of 15 residues. Germline CDR1 and CDR2: SGHRS and YFSETQ. V gave up 4 bases and J gave up 5 bases; unmatched junction bases: 7. As DNA, the CDR3 is TGCGCCAGCAGCCCGGAGGCTAGCGGGGGGGAGACCCAGTACTTC. Amino acid sequence: CASSPEASGGETQYF.

This rearrangement joins TRBV7-2 to TRBJ1-2; D is ambiguous. The CDR3 spans 14 residues. The V gene lost 5 bases and the J gene lost 3 bases, with 13 bases spanning the gap. The germline V gene has CDR1 SGHTA and CDR2 FQGNSA. For the CDR3, the DNA is TGTGCCAGCAGCCCAGGTCCCGCTTACTATGGCTACACCTTC. Translated: CASSPGPAYYGYTF. The whole variable domain, remainder taken from reference TRBV7-2 and TRBJ1-2, is GAGVSQSPSNKVTEKGKDVELRCDPISGHTALYWYRQSLGQGLEFLIYFQGNSAPDKSGLPSDRFSAERTGGSVSTLTIQRTQQEDSAVYLCASSPGPAYYGYTFGSGTRLTVV.

This clone was seen only once. V and J are TRBV28 and TRBJ1-2; a weak D match, TRBD1 (5 bases). Trimming pared 3 bases from V and 4 bases from J, leaving 21 bases between. Looked up from germline, CDR1 is MDHEN and CDR2 is SYDVKM. This CDR3 comprises 17 residues. The CDR3 nucleotides read TGTGCCAGCAGTTTCTCGGTCAGGGCCCGAATACCCTATGGCTACACCTTC. This gives the protein CASSFSVRARIPYGYTF.

This chain links TRBV10-2 with TRBJ1-6, with no clear D. V was clipped by 2 bases and J by 16 bases, with 12 bases between them. The germline V gene encodes CDR1 WSHSY and CDR2 SAAADI. The CDR3 runs 12 residues. In DNA form, the CDR3 reads TGCGCCAGCAGTGAGGGCAGGTCGACACTCCACTTT. This codes for CASSEGRSTLHF.

The chain has TRBV27 and TRBJ1-1; no definite D call. With 7 bases removed from V and 2 bases from J, the gap between germline ends came to 17 bases. The CDR3 totals 15 residues. Germline V gene lookup returns CDR1 MNHEY and CDR2 SMNVEV (reference sequence). The CDR3 loop is CASTPWAGTNTEAFF. The CDR3 DNA reads as TGTGCCAGCACCCCATGGGCAGGTACAAACACTGAAGCTTTCTTT.

The chain links TRBV28 to TRBJ1-1; D is perhaps TRBD1 (6 bases). V lost 4 bases and J 1 base, leaving 19 bases between the germline ends. Per germline, CDR1 MDHEN and CDR2 SYDVKM. This CDR3 region has 17 residues. DNA of the CDR3: TGTGCCAGCAGTTCATACCAGGGGCCCGCGGGGAACACTGAAGCTTTCTTT. It codes for CASSSYQGPAGNTEAFF.

The genes are TRBV7-2 and TRBJ1-2; a possible D gene is TRBD1 (6 bases). Trimming took off 3 bases at V and 1 base at J, with 6 bases between the two ends. The germline gives CDR1 SGHTA, CDR2 FQGNSA. The CDR3 extends over 13 amino acids. The CDR3 loop reads CASSLDSNYGYTF. Here the CDR3 DNA reads TGTGCCAGCAGCTTGGACAGTAACTATGGCTACACCTTC.

The V and J genes are TRBV11-2 and TRBJ2-7; D uncertain. The CDR3 spans 13 residues. Between the trimmed V and J ends, which lost 1 base and 3 bases, there was a span of 7 bases. Germline lookup yields CDR1 SGHAT and CDR2 FQNNGV. As DNA, the CDR3 is TGTGCCAGCAGCTTAGGGAGAAGCTACGAGCAGTACTTC. It codes for CASSLGRSYEQYF.

The rearrangement links TRBV28 to TRBJ2-4; 7 positions match TRBD2. V trimming: 1 base; J trimming: 5 bases; junction bases outside the gene matches: 11. Germline CDR1 is MDHEN and CDR2 is SYDVKM. The CDR3 loop spans 17 amino acids. The CDR3 DNA follows: TGTGCCAGCAGTTTATACCCAGTGGGGGGGTCCCAAAACATTCAGTACTTC. Its translation: CASSLYPVGGSQNIQYF.

In nucleotides, the CDR3 is TGTGCCAGCAGCGACTTATACGAGCAGTACTTC. Translating gives CASSDLYEQYF. The V gene is TRBV6-1, the J gene TRBJ2-7; D ambiguous. Trimming took off 6 bases at V and 4 bases at J, with 7 bases between the two ends. CDR3 length: 11 residues. CDR1 is MNHNS, CDR2 SASEGT, per germline.

The chain is built from TRBV7-9 and TRBJ2-1; D unresolved. V lost 5 bases, J lost 5 bases, and 13 bases lay in between. CDR1 and CDR2 from the germline V gene are SEHNR and FQNEAQ (reference sequence). CDR3 length equals 14 residues. CDR3 protein: CASSHAGTHNEQFF. Here the CDR3 DNA reads TGTGCCAGCAGCCACGCTGGCACCCACAATGAGCAGTTCTTC.

V is TRBV28 and J is TRBJ1-1; D is ambiguous. CDR1 is MDHEN and CDR2 is SYDVKM in the germline V gene. The length of the CDR3 is 13 residues. The V end lost 3 bases, the J end lost 4 bases, and 9 bases lay between the germline ends. Here the CDR3 reads CASSFSGFTEAFF. The DNA for the CDR3 is TGTGCCAGCAGTTTTTCAGGATTCACTGAAGCTTTCTTT.

This rearrangement joins TRBV28 to TRBJ2-1; a weak D match, TRBD1 (5 bases). V lost 6 bases and J 2 bases, leaving 17 bases between the germline ends. Germline V CDR1 and CDR2: MDHEN, SYDVKM. This CDR3 is 16 amino acids long. CDR3 coding DNA: TGTGCCAGCAGGGCCGTGGGGCACTTAACCTACAATGAGCAGTTCTTC. This sequence encodes CASRAVGHLTYNEQFF.

Only one count was recorded for this clone. The chain is built from TRBV30 and TRBJ1-2, with TRBD1 matching 9 bases. Looked up from germline, CDR1 is GTSNPN and CDR2 is SVGIG (reference sequence). The CDR3 is made up of 14 amino acids. Unmatched junction bases numbered 6, after V lost 0 bases and J lost 7 bases. The CDR3: CAWSVGQGSRGYTF. Here the CDR3 DNA reads TGTGCCTGGAGTGTAGGACAGGGGTCTCGTGGCTACACCTTC.

V usage is TRBV19 and J usage is TRBJ1-5; perhaps TRBD1 as D (5 bases). V lost 9 bases to trimming and J lost 6 bases, with 21 bases between them. CDR1 and CDR2 from the germline V gene are LNHDA and SQIVND (reference sequence). CDR3 length: 15 amino acids. The CDR3 DNA is TGTGCCAGCAACCTCGCCCAGGGTTTGGGTCAGCCCCAGCATTTT. It translates to CASNLAQGLGQPQHF.

This chain links TRBV5-1 with TRBJ2-5; TRBD2 is a possible D gene (7 bases). This CDR3 has 16 amino acids. Trimming removed 0 bases at V and 1 base at J, with 13 bases between. The germline CDR1 and CDR2 sequences are SGHRS and YFSETQ. This CDR3 is CASSLGGGRAQETQYF. The CDR3 coding sequence is TGCGCCAGCAGCTTGGGGGGGGGCAGGGCCCAAGAGACCCAGTACTTC.

The chain employs TRBV6-1 and TRBJ1-1; the D is unclear. Trimming cost V 7 bases and J 4 bases, with 19 bases left between them. In germline, CDR1 is MNHNS, CDR2 SASEGT. This CDR3 region has 15 residues. CDR3 in amino acids: CASKFGAAVGTEAFF. The CDR3 DNA reads TGTGCCAGCAAGTTTGGTGCGGCGGTAGGCACTGAAGCTTTCTTT.

The chain combines TRBV7-8 with TRBJ2-7, with D possibly being TRBD2 (6 bases). The CDR3 is 14 residues long. Germline V gene data show CDR1 as SGHVS and CDR2 as FQNEAQ. V gave up 5 bases and J gave up 2 bases, with 13 bases separating them. CDR3 sequence reads: CASSRDGGPYEQYF. CDR3 DNA: TGTGCCAGCAGCCGGGACGGGGGACCCTACGAGCAGTACTTC.

In this sample, this clone turned up a few times. The chain carries TRBV5-5 and TRBJ2-2; 11 bases are a match to TRBD2. Germline lookup yields CDR1 SGHKS and CDR2 YYEKEE (reference sequence). CDR3 length: 15 residues. J was trimmed by 10 bases and V by 2 bases; bases with no gene match: 7. The CDR3 DNA is TGTGCCAGCAGCTTTACTAGCGGGAGCTCTACGGAGCTGTTTTTT. Residues: CASSFTSGSSTELFF.

Here the CDR3 DNA reads TGTGCCACCAGCCCGCGATTGACTAGCGGGAGAGAGACCCAGTACTTC. It translates to CATSPRLTSGRETQYF. V and J are TRBV15 and TRBJ2-5; 12 bases align to TRBD2. Losses at the gene ends were 5 bases for V and 4 bases for J; bases not matched to a gene: 8. Germline loops: CDR1 LNHNV, CDR2 YYDKDF (reference sequence). The CDR3 is 16 amino acids.

V usage is TRBV6-5 and J usage is TRBJ2-1; tentatively, D is TRBD2 (6 bases). CDR1 and CDR2 (germline): MNHEY, SVGAGI. Trimming left V 0 bases short and J 3 bases short, with 12 bases between. This CDR3 has 16 residues. The CDR3 sequence is CASSYSRGGGYNEQFF. The CDR3 DNA sequence: TGTGCCAGCAGTTACTCTAGGGGAGGTGGCTACAATGAGCAGTTCTTC.

V is TRBV5-1 and J is TRBJ2-1; 7 bases align to TRBD2. CDR3 length: 15 residues. The J segment lost 1 base and the V segment lost 0 bases, leaving 1 base of the junction unmatched. Per germline, CDR1 SGHRS and CDR2 YFSETQ. The CDR3 spells CASSLVGGSYNEQFF. Written as DNA, the CDR3 is TGCGCCAGCAGCTTGGTCGGGGGGTCCTACAATGAGCAGTTCTTC. The whole variable domain, remainder taken from reference TRBV5-1 and TRBJ2-1, is KAGVTQTPRYLIKTRGQQVTLSCSPISGHRSVSWYQQTPGQGLQFLFEYFSETQRNKGNFPGRFSGRQFSNSRSEMNVSTLELGDSALYLCASSLVGGSYNEQFFGPGTRLTVL.